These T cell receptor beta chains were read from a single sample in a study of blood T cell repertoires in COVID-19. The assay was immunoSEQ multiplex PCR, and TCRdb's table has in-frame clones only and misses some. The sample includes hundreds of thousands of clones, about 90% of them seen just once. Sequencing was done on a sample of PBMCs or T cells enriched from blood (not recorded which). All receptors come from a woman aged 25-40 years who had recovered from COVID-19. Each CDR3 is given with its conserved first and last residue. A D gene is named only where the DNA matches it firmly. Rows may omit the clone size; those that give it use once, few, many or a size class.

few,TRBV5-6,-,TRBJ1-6,CASSPPVSGPNSPLHF,TGTGCCAGCAGCCCACCGGTCAGCGGGCCTAATTCACCCCTCCACTTT
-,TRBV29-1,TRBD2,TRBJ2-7,CSAQGDSERGYEQYF,TGCAGCGCCCAGGGAGATTCTGAGCGGGGTTACGAGCAGTACTTC
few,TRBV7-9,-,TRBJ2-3,CASSLIPERVESDF,TGTGCCAGCAGCTTAATCCCTGAGCGGGTCGAGTCAGATTTT
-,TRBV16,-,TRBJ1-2,CASSQDSAWSGYTF,TGTGCCAGCAGCCAAGACAGTGCCTGGAGTGGCTACACCTTC
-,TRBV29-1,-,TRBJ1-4,CSGVEEEKLFF,TGCAGCGGAGTTGAAGAAGAAAAACTGTTTTTT
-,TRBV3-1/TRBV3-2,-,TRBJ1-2,CASTTGFHGYTF,TGTGCCAGCACCACAGGGTTTCATGGCTACACCTTC
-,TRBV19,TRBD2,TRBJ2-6,CASRGTSGRSGANVLTF,TGTGCCAGTAGGGGGACTAGCGGGAGGTCTGGGGCCAACGTCCTGACTTTC
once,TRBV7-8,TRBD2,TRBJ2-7,CASNGGGVYEQYF,TGTGCCAGCAACGGCGGGGGAGTTTACGAGCAGTACTTC
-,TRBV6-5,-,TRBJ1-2,CASSLLGHIPAGGYTF,TGTGCCAGCAGTTTACTTGGACACATCCCAGCGGGTGGCTACACCTTC
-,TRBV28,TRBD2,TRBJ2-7,CASSTRGGSSYEQYF,TGTGCCAGCAGTACCCGGGGGGGTAGCTCCTACGAGCAGTACTTC
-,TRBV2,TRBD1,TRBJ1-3,CASRNTGGEDTIYF,TGTGCCAGCAGGAATACAGGGGGCGAAGACACCATATATTTT
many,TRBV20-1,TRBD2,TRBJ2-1,CSASMTSGILGGDEQFF,TGCAGTGCTAGTATGACTAGCGGGATACTAGGGGGCGATGAGCAGTTCTTC
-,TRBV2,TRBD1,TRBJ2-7,CASNPGQGEKYEQYF,TGTGCCAGCAACCCGGGGCAGGGGGAAAAGTACGAGCAGTACTTC
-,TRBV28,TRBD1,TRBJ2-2,CASSLLGQTGELFF,TGTGCCAGCAGTTTATTGGGACAGACCGGGGAGCTGTTTTTT
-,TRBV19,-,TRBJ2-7,CASSITGSEQYF,TGTGCCAGTAGTATCACAGGGTCCGAGCAGTACTTC
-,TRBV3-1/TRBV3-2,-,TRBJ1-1,CASSGVDFWAFF,TGTGCCAGCAGCGGGGTGGACTTTTGGGCTTTCTTT
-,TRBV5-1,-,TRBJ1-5,CASSLDRGNQPQHF,TGCGCCAGCAGCTTGGACAGGGGCAATCAGCCCCAGCATTTT
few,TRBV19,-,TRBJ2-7,CASRRNADSLTYEQYF,TGTGCCAGTAGACGAAATGCGGACAGCCTAACCTACGAGCAGTACTTC
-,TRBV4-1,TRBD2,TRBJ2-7,CASSQDGGSGSYEQYF,TGCGCCAGCAGCCAAGACGGCGGTAGCGGGAGCTACGAGCAGTACTTC
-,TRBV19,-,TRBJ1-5,CASTTYSLNQPQHF,TGTGCCAGTACCACCTACAGCCTTAATCAGCCCCAGCATTTT
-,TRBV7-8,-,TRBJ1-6,CASSSGLMTGQYNSPLHF,TGTGCCAGCAGCTCCGGTTTAATGACTGGACAGTATAATTCACCCCTCCACTTT
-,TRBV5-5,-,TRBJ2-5,CASSRGGWVQETQYF,TGTGCCAGCAGCAGGGGGGGCTGGGTCCAAGAGACCCAGTACTTC
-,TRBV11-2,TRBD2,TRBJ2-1,CASSLAGGRAYNEQFF,TGTGCCAGCAGCTTAGCCGGCGGGAGGGCTTACAATGAGCAGTTCTTC
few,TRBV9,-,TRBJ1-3,CASSVQGGWDTIYF,TGTGCCAGCAGCGTACAGGGAGGCTGGGACACCATATATTTT
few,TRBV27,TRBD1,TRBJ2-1,CASSLSGRGNYNEQFF,TGTGCCAGCAGTTTATCGGGCAGGGGGAACTACAATGAGCAGTTCTTC
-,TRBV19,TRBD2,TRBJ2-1,CASRTASGAPTNNEQFF,TGTGCCAGTAGGACAGCCAGCGGGGCCCCTACCAACAATGAGCAGTTCTTC
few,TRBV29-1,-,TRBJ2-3,CSVEDPQAQYF,TGCAGCGTTGAAGATCCACAAGCGCAGTATTTT
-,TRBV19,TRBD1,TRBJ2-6,CASKSRQGTSGANVLTF,TGTGCCAGTAAATCGAGACAGGGAACTTCTGGGGCCAACGTCCTGACTTTC
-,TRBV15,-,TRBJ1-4,CATSSSREVEKLFF,TGTGCCACCAGCAGCTCCAGGGAGGTTGAAAAACTGTTTTTT
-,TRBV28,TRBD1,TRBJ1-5,CASSSGTGNQPQHF,TGTGCCAGCAGCTCCGGGACAGGGAATCAGCCCCAGCATTTT
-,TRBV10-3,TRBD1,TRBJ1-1,CAITRDRNTEAFF,TGTGCCATCACCCGGGACAGGAACACTGAAGCTTTCTTT
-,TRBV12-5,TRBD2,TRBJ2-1,CASGLVLAGGPSEQFF,TGTGCTAGTGGTTTGGTACTAGCGGGGGGGCCCAGTGAGCAGTTCTTC
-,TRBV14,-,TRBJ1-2,CASSQGWRNTNYGYTF,TGTGCCAGCAGCCAAGGTTGGAGGAATACGAACTATGGCTACACCTTC